This T cell receptor beta chain was obtained from a study of cytomegalovirus exposure and HLA in healthy donors. A word on this clone: Its cognate antigen is unknown.

This PCR relied on a set of 60 Vbeta primers and 13 Jbeta primers. The repertoire was sequenced with immunoSEQ multiplex PCR; TCRdb's copy has only in-frame clones and lacks some. In the table there are 150,000 or so clones, approximately 77% of which are singletons. Study-wide results and caveats: In a later analysis, at a false discovery rate of 0.05, about 16,000 TCR beta sequences matched HLA alleles. About 87% or about 30% of the time was how often most TCR beta V segments were productive, according to an earlier analysis.

The CDR3 length is 14 residues. Germline V gene lookup returns CDR1 SNHLY and CDR2 FYNNEI. Deletions cut 4 bases from V and 2 bases from J, with 11 bases between. The receptor comes from a female donor in good health and CMV-seronegative. The chain uses TRBV2 and TRBJ2-5; D possibly corresponds to TRBD2 (5 bases). The sample consisted of PBMCs. The DNA of the CDR3 is TGTGCCAGCAGTGGGCGGCGGGCTCAAGAGACCCAGTACTTC. This translates into CASSGRRAQETQYF.